Only a few counts were recorded for the clone carrying this TCR beta chain. The data belong to a study of cytomegalovirus exposure and HLA in healthy donors. On the study more broadly: An early release of data contained approximately 80 million unique TCRs, which came from HLA-typed donors.

A multiplex PCR was run with 60 Vbeta primers and 13 Jbeta primers. Measured with immunoSEQ multiplex PCR; TCRdb has only the in-frame clones, and not every one. The repertoire has 150,000 to 200,000 clones, about 75% of them found once; the top ten carry roughly 4.5%. CDR1 is MNHEY and CDR2 is SVGAGI in the germline V gene. J was trimmed by 1 base and V by 6 bases; bases with no gene match: 3. The CDR3 sequence is 14 residues long. The receptor's source is a man between 18 and 35 years old in good health and CMV-seropositive. V and J are TRBV6-5 and TRBJ1-1; 9 nucleotides match TRBD1. The specimen sequenced was PBMCs. DNA for the CDR3: TGTGCCAGCAGCCGGACAGGGGAGAACACTGAAGCTTTCTTT. This encodes CASSRTGENTEAFF.